This T cell receptor (beta chain) was captured in a study of low-dose radiotherapy and immunotherapy resistance in tumors. Study details: One day prior to radiation and immunotherapy, intravenous cyclophosphamide at 200 mg/m2 was given, repeated every two weeks. Every day for four cycles from cycle 1 day 1, patients took 300 mg of oral aspirin.

Worth noting for this clonotype: A junction end diverges from the germline sequence, so it may reflect a read error.

As to time point: after trial treatment. Documented treatment: LDRT plus nivolumab, ipilimumab, low-dose cyclophosphamide and aspirin (RACIN trial). Donors were given nivolumab, ipilimumab, aspirin, low-dose cyclophosphamide and low-dose radiotherapy. Eligibility was restricted to patients presenting with advanced solid tumors that lacked tumor-infiltrating lymphocytes. Looked up from germline, CDR1 is SQVTM and CDR2 is ANQGSEA. CDR3 length: 13 amino acids. Primers targeting TRAV and TRBV primed first-strand cDNA, covering alpha and beta chains. The TCRs were subjected to amplification over approximately 19 PCR cycles employing a constant-region primer in conjunction with a V-primer adapter. TCRdb reprocessed the reads with MiXCR, giving one entry per CDR3 protein. The sample holds under 95,000 distinct CDR3 sequences, around a sixth seen once.

Sequenced material: PBMCs, taken after low-dose radiotherapy plus immunotherapy. V usage is TRBV29-1 and J usage is TRBJ1-1; D is unclear. This clonotype originated in a male donor with prostate cancer. This CDR3 is CSVAVTAAGVPHF. CDR3 nucleotide sequence: TGCAGCGTTGCTGTGACCGCTGCCGGAGTTCCCCATTTT.